This T cell receptor (beta chain) was captured by sequencing in a study of blood T cell repertoires in COVID-19. As for the study in general: The United States, Italy and Spain supplied acute and convalescent COVID-19 samples.

Repertoires were generated with immunoSEQ multiplex PCR, while TCRdb's copy carries only in-frame clones and drops some. The sample holds around 140,000 clones, 81% seen once. This clone has a handful of counts. Sequenced material: peripheral blood. This clonotype originated in a human donor in a cohort sampled during active COVID-19.

CDR3 protein: CASAALNGRETQYF. CDR3 bases: TGTGCCTCAGCGGCCTTGAACGGACGAGAGACCCAGTACTTC. The chain links TRBV28 to TRBJ2-5; D perhaps matches TRBD2 (5 bases). V was clipped by 11 bases and J by 4 bases, with 20 bases between them. The CDR3 covers 14 residues. Looked up from germline, CDR1 is MDHEN and CDR2 is SYDVKM.